The subject of this entry is one T cell receptor beta chain. Its antigen is not identified. Sequencing was performed with immunoSEQ multiplex PCR; in TCRdb, only in-frame clones are kept and a portion is missing. Of about 150,000 clones in the sample, roughly 90% were seen once. This specimen belongs to a study of T cell responses to AZD1222 COVID-19 vaccine. Study-level results: The study reported that nearly half of spike-specific TCRs target unmutated variant regions.

Trimming took 3 bases from V and 10 from J, leaving 7 bases between them. CDR1 is SGHVS, CDR2 FQNEAQ, per germline. This CDR3 is built from 11 residues. The sequences come from peripheral blood, collected on day 0 of AZD1222 vaccination. This chain connects TRBV7-8 to TRBJ2-1; the D is unclear. The receptor was isolated from an adult in good health. For the CDR3, the DNA is TGTGCCAGCAGCTTCTCCCTCGAGCAGTTCTTC. This translates into CASSFSLEQFF.